This T cell receptor beta chain was found in a study of identical twins. Study-wide findings and caveats: Findings came from cross-sectional statistics, without long-term follow-up of donors.

V lost 5 bases to trimming and J lost 5 bases, with 24 bases between them. The CDR3 spans 17 residues. Per the germline V gene, CDR1 is SEHNR and CDR2 is FQNEAQ (reference sequence). A universal primer binding site was introduced by template switching. The final cDNA contained unique molecular identifiers. TCRdb passed the 5' RACE reads through MiXCR, listing each CDR3 protein once. The table records approximately 350,000 distinct CDR3 sequences, roughly an eighth of them present only once. This clonotype came up a few times. Its specificity is unknown. This same sample was also taken into another study, of yellow fever vaccine responses in identical twins.

The sample was CD8+ T cells sorted from blood. This sequence joins TRBV7-9 and TRBJ2-5; possibly TRBD1 for D (6 bases). The sequence was collected from a woman under 30 in good health. The CDR3 sequence is CASSLGLRTEAWETQYF. The CDR3 DNA sequence: TGTGCCAGCAGCCTTGGTCTCCGGACAGAAGCTTGGGAGACCCAGTACTTC.